The 26 T cell receptor beta chains in this list originate from one sample, sequenced in a study of PD-L1 blockade in urothelial cancer. The protocol was immunoSEQ multiplex PCR, while the TCRdb copy is restricted to in-frame clones and leaves out a portion. This sample has fewer than 40,000 clones; approximately 93% occur once, and the top ten carry about 10%. Time point specified: pretreatment peripheral blood. The sample in question was PBMCs, obtained around atezolizumab (anti-PD-L1) treatment. The receptors were sampled from a woman in her sixties with urothelial cancer.

This clone was observed a few times. This chain connects TRBV6-1 to TRBJ2-2, with D possibly matching TRBD2 (7 bases). This CDR3 region has 15 residues. Germline CDR1 MNHNS, CDR2 SASEGT. V shed 4 bases and J shed 6 bases, with 15 bases lying between them. As DNA, the CDR3 is TGTGCCAGCAGTGCTAGAGGGGGGGTGTCCGGGGAGCTGTTTTTT. Its translation: CASSARGGVSGELFF.

V and J are TRBV27 and TRBJ1-1, with a weak D call TRBD1 (6 bases). V was trimmed by 1 base and J by 3 bases, leaving 6 bases between them. Germline V gives CDR1 MNHEY, CDR2 SMNVEV (reference sequence). The CDR3 loop spans 13 amino acids. In nucleotides, the CDR3 is TGTGCCAGCAGTTTATACAGGGACACTGAAGCTTTCTTT. This gives the protein CASSLYRDTEAFF.

This clone showed up just once. The rearrangement joins TRBV5-1 to TRBJ1-2, with a weak D call TRBD1 (5 bases). The germline gives CDR1 SGHRS, CDR2 YFSETQ. The CDR3 length is 17 residues. V gave up 4 bases and J gave up 3 bases, with 22 bases separating them. The CDR3 DNA reads as TGCGCCAGCAGCCCCTCGGGGGTCCCGGGGGGGTACTATGGCTACACCTTC. This gives the protein CASSPSGVPGGYYGYTF.

The chain combines TRBV27 with TRBJ2-7, with D perhaps matching TRBD2 (6 bases). Trimming cost V 0 bases and J 7 bases, with 13 bases left between them. CDR1 and CDR2 (germline): MNHEY, SMNVEV (reference sequence). The CDR3 loop spans 14 amino acids. CDR3 sequence: CASSLSGRGIEQYF. The CDR3 coding sequence is TGTGCCAGCAGTTTATCGGGTCGGGGGATTGAGCAGTACTTC.

The chain uses TRBV18 and TRBJ1-2, with TRBD1 matching over 8 bases. Unmatched junction bases numbered 11, after V lost 3 bases and J lost 5 bases. CDR1 and CDR2 (germline): KGHSH, LQKENI. The CDR3 is 16 amino acids. The CDR3 nucleotides are TGTGCCAGCTCACCCGGACGACAGGGGAGGGTGTATGGCTACACCTTC. Translated, it gives CASSPGRQGRVYGYTF.

The chain carries TRBV4-2 and TRBJ1-4; TRBD1 might be the D (5 bases). Trimming stripped 0 bases from V and 8 bases from J, with 13 bases between. Germline-derived CDR1 and CDR2 are LGHNA and YNFKEQ. The CDR3 spans 15 residues. CDR3 protein: CASSQEGQGGEKLFF. Written as DNA, the CDR3 is TGTGCCAGCAGCCAAGAGGGGCAGGGAGGGGAAAAACTGTTTTTT.

This clone showed up just once. The chain links TRBV6-5 to TRBJ1-1; 9 bases align to TRBD1. Unmatched junction bases numbered 10, after V lost 6 bases and J lost 5 bases. CDR1 and CDR2 from the germline V gene are MNHEY and SVGAGI. The CDR3 extends over 15 amino acids. As DNA, the CDR3 is TGTGCCAGCAGCCGTGGGACAGGGACGAAAACTGAAGCTTTCTTT. It codes for CASSRGTGTKTEAFF.

The rearrangement links TRBV19 to TRBJ1-2; 8 positions agree with TRBD1. V dropped 6 bases and J dropped 4; count of bases not matched to a gene: 13. The CDR3 runs to 16 residues. CDR1 and CDR2 (germline): LNHDA, SQIVND (reference sequence). The CDR3 DNA sequence: TGTGCCAGTAGGGGGGACAGGCCGGTGGCTCTCTATGGCTACACCTTC. It yields the protein CASRGDRPVALYGYTF.

The V call is TRBV28, the J call TRBJ1-1; the match to TRBD1 covers 8 bases. The V and J ends lost 7 bases and 0 bases, in that order; junction bases with no gene match: 7. Per germline, CDR1 MDHEN and CDR2 SYDVKM. The CDR3 has 15 amino acids. The CDR3 reads CASTTRGLLNTEAFF. Written as DNA, the CDR3 is TGTGCCAGCACGACCAGGGGGCTTTTGAACACTGAAGCTTTCTTT.

The V call is TRBV5-6, the J call TRBJ2-1; 10 bases agree with TRBD1. Germline V gene sequence: CDR1 SGHDT, CDR2 YYEEEE. This CDR3 region has 15 residues. Trimming took 3 bases from V and 9 from J; bases not matched to a gene: 9. The CDR3 DNA is TGTGCCAGCAGCTACCGGGACAGGGGCCAATCTGAGCAGTTCTTC. This codes for CASSYRDRGQSEQFF.

The chain joins TRBV27 to TRBJ2-7; 11 nucleotides line up with TRBD2. V gave up 5 bases and J gave up 3 bases; unmatched junction bases: 3. CDR1 is MNHEY and CDR2 is SMNVEV in the germline V gene (reference sequence). The CDR3 runs to 14 residues. CDR3 sequence reads: CASSITSGSYEQYF. DNA for the CDR3: TGTGCCAGCAGTATTACTAGCGGGAGCTACGAGCAGTACTTC.

V is TRBV6-4 and J is TRBJ2-1; 12 bases are shared with TRBD2. Germline-derived CDR1 and CDR2 are MRHNA and SNTAGT. V lost 4 bases to trimming and J lost 7 bases; unmatched junction nucleotides: 8. The CDR3 is made up of 16 amino acids. The CDR3 loop reads CASSALLAGGRNEQFF. CDR3 in DNA: TGTGCCAGCAGTGCCCTACTAGCGGGAGGTAGGAATGAGCAGTTCTTC.

This clone was picked up a small number of times. This chain links TRBV5-1 with TRBJ1-2; possibly TRBD1 for D (6 bases). The germline CDR1 and CDR2 sequences are SGHRS and YFSETQ. Trimming removed 3 bases from V and 8 bases from J, with 11 bases in between. This CDR3 has 12 residues. CDR3 sequence (DNA): TGCGCCAGCAGCTCGGACAGTGAGGGCTACACCTTC. Amino acid sequence: CASSSDSEGYTF.

The rearrangement links TRBV7-6 to TRBJ2-3; TRBD2 matches at 9 bases. The germline V gene encodes CDR1 SGHVS and CDR2 FNYEAQ. V shed 1 base, J shed 4 bases, and the junction held 3 bases outside the gene matches. The CDR3 contains 15 residues. The CDR3 sequence: CASSLEAGGPDTQYF. The DNA for the CDR3 is TGTGCCAGCAGCTTAGAGGCGGGAGGGCCAGATACGCAGTATTTT.

Comment on this clone: Other DNA sequences in the sample encode the same CDR3. This chain uses TRBV5-1 with TRBJ2-3; 9 bases are shared with TRBD2. V trimming: 1 base; J trimming: 0 bases; junction bases outside the gene matches: 0. From germline, CDR1 is SGHRS and CDR2 YFSETQ. This CDR3 contains 15 residues. The CDR3 nucleotides read TGCGCCAGCAGCTTGACTAGCGGGAGCACAGATACGCAGTATTTT. Translating it yields CASSLTSGSTDTQYF.

J is TRBJ2-3 and V is TRBV6-5; 7 positions agree with TRBD1. V lost 4 bases, J lost 2 bases, and 3 bases stayed unmatched. The germline V gene encodes CDR1 MNHEY and CDR2 SVGAGI. The CDR3 loop spans 14 amino acids. CDR3 residues: CASSFDRVTDTQYF. CDR3 nucleotides: TGTGCCAGCAGTTTCGACAGGGTCACAGATACGCAGTATTTT.

V is TRBV9 and J is TRBJ2-3; 7 positions agree with TRBD1. CDR1 is SGDLS and CDR2 is YYNGEE in the germline V gene. V lost 1 base to trimming and J lost 4 bases; unmatched junction nucleotides: 6. The CDR3 has 15 amino acids. The CDR3 bases are TGTGCCAGCAGCGTATTGACAGGGCTGTCAGATACGCAGTATTTT. Translated, it gives CASSVLTGLSDTQYF.

The chain recombines TRBV18 with TRBJ2-1, with D maybe TRBD1 (6 bases). V shed 6 bases and J shed 2 bases, with 14 bases lying between them. The germline V gene encodes CDR1 KGHSH and CDR2 LQKENI. CDR3 length: 15 residues. CDR3 loop: CASSGSRDTYNEQFF. The CDR3 DNA reads TGTGCCAGCTCCGGCTCCCGGGACACCTACAATGAGCAGTTCTTC.

This chain links TRBV7-9 with TRBJ2-7; D uncertain. Between the trimmed V and J ends, which lost 2 bases and 1 base, there was a span of 18 bases. The V gene's germline CDR1 is SEHNR and CDR2 FQNEAQ (reference sequence). The CDR3 covers 17 residues. CDR3 nucleotide sequence: TGTGCCAGCAGCTTATCAGCCTCAGGTTTCAATTCCTACGAGCAGTACTTC. Amino acids: CASSLSASGFNSYEQYF.

The J gene is TRBJ1-1, the V gene TRBV28; D is unresolved. The CDR3 runs to 15 residues. Between the trimmed V and J ends, which lost 6 bases and 3 bases, there was a span of 17 bases. Per germline, CDR1 MDHEN and CDR2 SYDVKM. CDR3 coding DNA: TGTGCCAGCAGCCGAGGGTCGGCGCCCGACACTGAAGCTTTCTTT. Translated, it gives CASSRGSAPDTEAFF. Variable domain in full (rest from reference TRBV28 and TRBJ1-1): DVKVTQSSRYLVKRTGEKVFLECVQDMDHENMFWYRQDPGLGLRLIYFSYDVKMKEKGDIPEGYSVSREKKERFSLILESASTNQTSMYLCASSRGSAPDTEAFFGQGTRLTVV.

CDR3 coding DNA: TGTGCCAGCAGTTTGTGGGGGTTAGGGGAGGCCAGGAACTATGGCTACACCTTC. Translation gives CASSLWGLGEARNYGYTF. V usage is TRBV28 and J usage is TRBJ1-2; D perhaps matches TRBD1 (5 bases). The CDR3 sequence is 18 residues long. V was cut by 3 bases and J by 2 bases, with 22 bases left in between. Germline lookup yields CDR1 MDHEN and CDR2 SYDVKM.

The chain combines TRBV11-2 with TRBJ2-1, with 8 bases identical to TRBD2. V shed 7 bases, J shed 3 bases, and the junction held 8 bases outside the gene matches. The germline V gene has CDR1 SGHAT and CDR2 FQNNGV. The CDR3 covers 15 residues. DNA for the CDR3: TGTGCCAGCATGGTCCTAGCGGGCGTCTACAATGAGCAGTTCTTC. Amino acid sequence: CASMVLAGVYNEQFF.

The chain carries TRBV2 and TRBJ1-5; TRBD1 agrees at 8 bases. This CDR3 is built from 14 residues. Trimming took 4 bases from V and 4 from J; bases not matched to a gene: 3. Germline CDR1 and CDR2: SNHLY and FYNNEI. CDR3 residues: CASSGQGANQPQHF. The CDR3 DNA reads TGTGCCAGCAGTGGGCAGGGGGCTAATCAGCCCCAGCATTTT.

The chain links TRBV13 to TRBJ2-7, with a possible D match to TRBD2 (5 bases). The V end lost 3 bases, the J end lost 6 bases, and 18 bases lay between the germline ends. CDR1 and CDR2 from the germline V gene are PRHDT and FYEKMQ (reference sequence). This CDR3 is built from 15 residues. CDR3 sequence (DNA): TGTGCCAGCAGCTTCCTGACTTCCGGGAAGGGCGAGCAGTACTTC. Translated: CASSFLTSGKGEQYF.

The J gene is TRBJ1-2, the V gene TRBV2; TRBD1 agrees at 10 bases. Germline V gene lookup returns CDR1 SNHLY and CDR2 FYNNEI. The CDR3 has 15 residues. J lost 6 bases, V lost 6 bases, and 10 bases had no gene match. The CDR3 coding sequence is TGTGCCAGCAGGGCTGACAGGGGGCGATGGAATGGCTACACCTTC. Protein: CASRADRGRWNGYTF.

The chain links TRBV5-1 to TRBJ2-3; D is perhaps TRBD2 (5 bases). Trimming stripped 2 bases from V and 2 bases from J, with 12 bases between. Germline CDR1 reads SGHRS; CDR2 reads YFSETQ. This CDR3 comprises 15 residues. The CDR3 loop reads CASSFGIRDTDTQYF. CDR3 nucleotide sequence: TGCGCCAGCAGCTTCGGGATTAGGGACACAGATACGCAGTATTTT.